Listed below are T cell receptor beta chains from one sample, sequenced in a study of T cell changes during pregnancy in multiple sclerosis. TCRdb keeps only in-frame clones here, not all; method: immunoSEQ multiplex PCR. The repertoire includes approximately 89,000 clones, around 94% of them detected once, and around 0.86% sits in the top ten. Sequenced here: peripheral blood, sampled in the third trimester of pregnancy. The receptor source for this set is a female donor with multiple sclerosis, enrolled in a pregnancy study. Both conserved end residues are part of each CDR3. A D gene is named only where the DNA matches it firmly. A clone size is listed for some rows: how often the clone was seen (once, few, many), or a class if it is expanded.

TRBV27	TRBJ1-4	-	-	CASSLYPGLEKLFF	TGTGCCAGCAGTTTATATCCAGGGCTTGAAAAACTGTTTTTT
TRBV11-2	TRBJ2-7	once	-	CASSLGQGTYYEQYF	TGTGCCAGCAGCTTAGGTCAGGGGACGTACTACGAGCAGTACTTC
TRBV5-8	TRBJ1-1	-	-	CASSLGALERGEAFF	TGTGCCAGCAGCTTGGGGGCCCTAGAAAGGGGTGAAGCTTTCTTT
TRBV5-1	TRBJ2-7	-	TRBD1	CASSPGQGLSYEQYF	TGCGCCAGCAGCCCGGGACAGGGCTTATCCTACGAGCAGTACTTC
TRBV27	TRBJ2-5	once	-	CASSLAGRETQYF	TGTGCCAGCAGTTTGGCGGGACGGGAGACCCAGTACTTC
TRBV5-5	TRBJ2-7	-	-	CASMVAPGYEQYF	TGTGCCAGCATGGTTGCCCCCGGGTACGAGCAGTACTTC
TRBV29-1	TRBJ2-1	-	TRBD2	CSFEGTSGASSYNEQFF	TGCAGCTTTGAAGGGACTAGCGGGGCTAGCTCCTACAATGAGCAGTTCTTC
TRBV4-2	TRBJ1-2	-	-	CASSQAIGRSRYGYTF	TGTGCCAGCAGCCAAGCGATAGGTCGGAGCCGCTATGGCTACACCTTC
TRBV30	TRBJ1-3	-	-	CAWSYSSNTIYF	TGTGCCTGGAGTTACAGTTCAAACACCATATATTTT
TRBV7-6	TRBJ2-7	-	-	CASSPRGKGREQYF	TGTGCCAGCTCCCCTCGGGGGAAAGGACGCGAGCAGTACTTC
TRBV6-5	TRBJ1-5	-	-	CASSPRQFSNQPQHF	TGTGCCAGCAGTCCCAGACAGTTTAGCAATCAGCCCCAGCATTTT
TRBV5-1	TRBJ1-1	-	-	CASRRNTEAFF	TGCGCCTCGCGGAGGAACACTGAAGCTTTCTTT
TRBV15	TRBJ2-4	-	TRBD1	CATSGGRGQGVLRNIQYF	TGTGCCACCAGCGGCGGGAGGGGACAGGGGGTTTTGAGAAACATTCAGTACTTC
TRBV30	TRBJ2-7	-	TRBD2	CAWSVLAGTYEQYF	TGTGCCTGGAGTGTGCTAGCGGGAACCTACGAGCAGTACTTC
TRBV7-2	TRBJ2-7	-	TRBD2	CASSPTSGAYEQYF	TGTGCCAGCAGCCCAACTAGCGGAGCCTACGAGCAGTACTTC
TRBV6-1	TRBJ2-7	-	-	CASREAYEQYF	TGTGCCAGCAGAGAGGCCTACGAGCAGTACTTC
TRBV2	TRBJ1-2	-	TRBD1	CASSGQGSYGYTF	TGTGCCAGCTCGGGACAGGGATCTTATGGCTACACCTTC
TRBV10-2	TRBJ2-1	-	TRBD2	CASSPLAVNEQFF	TGCGCCAGCAGCCCTCTAGCGGTAAATGAGCAGTTCTTC
TRBV10-2	TRBJ2-7	-	-	CASSERGIYEQYF	TGCGCCAGCAGTGAGAGGGGGATTTACGAGCAGTACTTC
TRBV5-1	TRBJ2-7	-	TRBD1	CASSRLTAGGIPYEQYF	TGCGCCAGCAGCCGACTCACCGCAGGGGGCATCCCCTACGAGCAGTACTTC
TRBV29-1	TRBJ1-2	-	TRBD1	CSVEDRVGGSYGYTF	TGCAGCGTTGAAGATCGGGTAGGGGGCTCCTATGGCTACACCTTC
TRBV2	TRBJ2-5	-	TRBD2	CASSPLEGTRGTQYF	TGTGCCAGCAGTCCCTTGGAGGGGACTAGGGGGACCCAGTACTTC
TRBV27	TRBJ2-1	-	-	CASNGGDNEQFF	TGTGCCAGCAATGGAGGGGACAATGAGCAGTTCTTC
TRBV18	TRBJ1-1	-	-	CASSFGKNTEAFF	TGTGCCAGCTCCTTCGGGAAGAACACTGAAGCTTTCTTT
TRBV12-5	TRBJ2-1	once	TRBD1	CASGLATRGQGEQFF	TGTGCTAGTGGTTTGGCAACCAGGGGACAGGGAGAGCAGTTCTTC
TRBV19	TRBJ2-3	-	TRBD2	CASSILAGEIDTQYF	TGTGCCAGTAGTATTTTAGCGGGAGAAATAGATACGCAGTATTTT
TRBV30	TRBJ2-1	-	TRBD2	CAWGFSGSYNEQFF	TGTGCCTGGGGGTTCAGCGGGAGCTACAATGAGCAGTTCTTC